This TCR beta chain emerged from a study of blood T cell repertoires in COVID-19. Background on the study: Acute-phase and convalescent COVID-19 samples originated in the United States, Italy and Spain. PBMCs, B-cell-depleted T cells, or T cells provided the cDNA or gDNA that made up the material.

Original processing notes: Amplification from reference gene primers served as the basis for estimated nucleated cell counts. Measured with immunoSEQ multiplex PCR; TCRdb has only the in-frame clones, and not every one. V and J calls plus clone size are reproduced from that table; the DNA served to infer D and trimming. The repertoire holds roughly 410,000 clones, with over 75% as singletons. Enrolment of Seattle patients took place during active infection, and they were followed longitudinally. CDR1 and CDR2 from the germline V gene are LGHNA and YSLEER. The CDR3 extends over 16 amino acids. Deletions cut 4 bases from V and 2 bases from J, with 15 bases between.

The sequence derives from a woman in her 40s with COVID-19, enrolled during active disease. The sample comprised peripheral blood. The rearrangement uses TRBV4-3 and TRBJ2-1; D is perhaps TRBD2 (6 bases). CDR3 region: CASSPSGTPPYNEQFF. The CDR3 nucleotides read TGCGCCAGCAGCCCATCAGGGACTCCCCCCTACAATGAGCAGTTCTTC.